The 25 T cell receptor beta chains reported below all come from one sample, sequenced in a study of OX40 agonist ivuxolimab in advanced cancers. Generated by immunoSEQ multiplex PCR, the TCRdb table keeps only in-frame clones and is missing some. The data hold 30,000 to 40,000 clones, with less than 85% observed a single time. This specimen was CD4+ or CD8+ T cells sorted from blood, taken in a trial of the OX40 agonist ivuxolimab. Receptors originate from an adult with an advanced solid tumor such as melanoma, head and neck, liver or kidney cancer.

The chain combines TRBV18 with TRBJ2-7, with unresolved D. Germline loops: CDR1 KGHSH, CDR2 LQKENI. This CDR3 comprises 11 residues. Trimming took off 10 bases at V and 1 base at J, with 8 bases between the two ends. The CDR3 bases are TGTGCCACCACGGATTCCTACGAGCAGTACTTC. Translation gives CATTDSYEQYF.

The CDR3 DNA sequence: TGTGCCAGCAGCCAATTGGACAAAAACAGAGGAAACACCATATATTTT. Translation: CASSQLDKNRGNTIYF. The rearrangement uses TRBV14 and TRBJ1-3, with D possibly being TRBD1 (5 bases). Germline V gene lookup returns CDR1 SGHDN and CDR2 FVKESK. The CDR3 extends over 16 amino acids. V lost 2 bases and J 4 bases, leaving 15 bases between the germline ends.

The chain has TRBV27 and TRBJ1-6; maybe TRBD1 (6 bases). With 2 bases removed from V and 0 bases from J, the gap between germline ends came to 14 bases. This CDR3 comprises 18 residues. CDR1 and CDR2 from the germline V gene are MNHEY and SMNVEV (reference sequence). CDR3 loop: CASSLKTGPSSYNSPLHF. The CDR3 DNA reads as TGTGCCAGCAGTTTAAAAACAGGGCCGAGCTCCTATAATTCACCCCTCCACTTT.

The rearrangement uses TRBV6-1 and TRBJ2-7; TRBD2 is a possible D gene (5 bases). This CDR3 comprises 12 residues. Looked up from germline, CDR1 is MNHNS and CDR2 is SASEGT. V was shortened by 6 bases and J by 4 bases, with 10 bases between the two germline ends. As DNA, the CDR3 is TGTGCCAGCAGGGCTGGAGGTTACGAGCAGTACTTC. Translated: CASRAGGYEQYF.

The J gene is TRBJ2-7, the V gene TRBV11-3, with a weak D call TRBD2 (6 bases). This CDR3 region has 16 residues. CDR1 is SGHNT and CDR2 is YENEEA in the germline V gene. Trimming took 6 bases from V and 2 from J, leaving 20 bases between them. The CDR3 reads CASRQSRGTDPYEQYF. The DNA for the CDR3 is TGTGCCAGCAGACAAAGCCGCGGGACCGATCCCTACGAGCAGTACTTC.

The rearrangement links TRBV27 to TRBJ2-7; TRBD1 agrees at 9 bases. V was clipped by 6 bases and J by 1 base; unmatched bases: 7. The CDR3 runs to 15 residues. Per the germline V gene, CDR1 is MNHEY and CDR2 is SMNVEV (reference sequence). This CDR3 reads CASRFQQGASYEQYF. The DNA of the CDR3 is TGTGCCAGCAGATTCCAACAGGGGGCATCCTACGAGCAGTACTTC.

V is TRBV5-8 and J is TRBJ2-6; tentatively, D is TRBD1 or TRBD2 (5 bases each). The CDR3 runs 18 residues. Germline-derived CDR1 and CDR2 are SGHTS and YDEGEE. The V end was cut by 7 bases, the J end by 0 bases, with 20 bases between. The CDR3 is CASFQIRDASSGANVLTF. The CDR3 DNA is TGTGCCAGCTTCCAAATCCGGGACGCTAGCTCTGGGGCCAACGTCCTGACTTTC.

The chain carries TRBV14 and TRBJ2-1; D remains ambiguous. This CDR3 is 15 amino acids long. The V gene lost 1 base and the J gene lost 3 bases, with 10 bases spanning the gap. The germline V gene has CDR1 SGHDN and CDR2 FVKESK. CDR3 loop: CASSQGPRNYNEQFF. The CDR3, as DNA: TGTGCCAGCAGCCAAGGACCTCGGAACTACAATGAGCAGTTCTTC.

This sequence joins TRBV2 and TRBJ2-7; the match to TRBD1 covers 8 bases. CDR1 SNHLY and CDR2 FYNNEI come from the germline V gene. J gave up 3 bases and V 6 bases, and 13 bases lay outside the gene matches. The CDR3 runs 16 residues. The CDR3: CASRNTGPTGVYEQYF. DNA of the CDR3: TGTGCCAGCAGGAACACCGGGCCGACAGGGGTCTACGAGCAGTACTTC.

The chain employs TRBV27 and TRBJ1-6; D gene unclear. CDR3 length: 16 amino acids. Trimming cost V 1 base and J 0 bases, with 7 bases left between them. Per the germline V gene, CDR1 is MNHEY and CDR2 is SMNVEV (reference sequence). The chain's CDR3 is CASSLYVSSYNSPLHF. CDR3 sequence (DNA): TGTGCCAGCAGTTTATACGTTAGCTCCTATAATTCACCCCTCCACTTT.

V is TRBV6-5 and J is TRBJ2-5; 8 bases are shared with TRBD2. Judging by the DNA end, TRBJ2-7 fits better; the J call may be wrong. Germline assignment: CDR1 MNHEY and CDR2 SVGAGI. CDR3 length: 15 residues. The CDR3, as DNA: TGTGCCAGCAGTCTGGGCGGGGGGCCGGAACACGAGCAGTACTTC. It specifies CASSLGGGPEHEQYF.

Here the CDR3 DNA reads TGCAGCGTTGAACTCGGACATGCCCAAGAGACCCAGTACTTC. Translated, it gives CSVELGHAQETQYF. The gene calls are TRBV29-1 and TRBJ2-5; TRBD1 might be the D (5 bases). This CDR3 comprises 14 residues. In germline, CDR1 is SQVTM, CDR2 ANQGSEA. V was shortened by 2 bases and J by 1 base, with 11 bases between the two germline ends.

Only a few counts were recorded for this clone. The chain couples TRBV6-5 to TRBJ1-2; no clear D gene. CDR1 is MNHEY, CDR2 SVGAGI, per germline. Trimming left V 2 bases short and J 6 bases short, with 13 bases between. The CDR3 covers 14 residues. This CDR3 reads CASSYGSARDGYTF. The CDR3 nucleotides read TGTGCCAGCAGTTACGGCTCAGCCCGGGATGGCTACACCTTC.

As for this clone: A read error may explain this, as a much larger clone is one base away. V usage is TRBV7-6 and J usage is TRBJ1-1, with TRBD1 as a possible D gene (6 bases). Germline V gene lookup returns CDR1 SGHVS and CDR2 FNYEAQ. CDR3 length: 12 residues. The CDR3 DNA reads TGTGTCAGCAGCTTAGGGACAAGTGAAGCTTTCTTT. This sequence encodes CVSSLGTSEAFF.

The chain recombines TRBV10-3 with TRBJ2-3, with D unclear. The CDR3 sequence is 13 residues long. Germline V gene data show CDR1 as ENHRY and CDR2 as SYGVKD. Trimming left V 9 bases short and J 0 bases short, with 10 bases between. CDR3 region: CAIRITSTDTQYF. The DNA for the CDR3 is TGTGCCATTCGAATAACTAGCACAGATACGCAGTATTTT.

The chain couples TRBV11-3 to TRBJ2-1, with D possibly TRBD2 on 6 matching bases. Trimming left V 2 bases short and J 9 bases short, with 11 bases between. The CDR3 is 13 residues long. Germline V gene sequence: CDR1 SGHNT, CDR2 YENEEA. The CDR3: CASSLTWRVEQFF. CDR3 DNA: TGTGCCAGCAGCTTAACCTGGAGGGTTGAGCAGTTCTTC.

The chain carries TRBV10-1 and TRBJ2-1; no clear D gene. Germline V gene sequence: CDR1 WNHNN, CDR2 SYGVQD (reference sequence). The V gene lost 3 bases and the J gene lost 2 bases, with 8 bases spanning the gap. This CDR3 contains 14 residues. The CDR3 region is CASSESGTYNEQFF. In DNA form, the CDR3 reads TGCGCCAGCAGTGAATCAGGTACCTACAATGAGCAGTTCTTC.

The gene calls are TRBV4-1 and TRBJ1-5; D is possibly TRBD1 (5 bases). Germline V gives CDR1 MGHRA, CDR2 YSYEKL. The ends were cut back, 2 bases at V and 1 base at J, with 15 bases in the middle. The CDR3 loop spans 17 amino acids. This CDR3 reads CASSQPGGGASNQPQHF. In DNA, the CDR3 is TGCGCCAGCAGCCAACCAGGTGGCGGGGCCAGCAATCAGCCCCAGCATTTT.

This clone is a singleton in its sample. The J gene is TRBJ2-7, the V gene TRBV5-1; the D is unclear. Trimming shortened V by 5 bases and J by 2 bases, and 14 bases separated the two germline ends. The CDR3 covers 14 residues. CDR1 SGHRS and CDR2 YFSETQ come from the germline V gene. The CDR3 bases are TGCGCCAGCAGGTCAGGTGGACGAGCCTACGAGCAGTACTTC. Its protein is CASRSGGRAYEQYF.

This clone was observed a single time. The chain links TRBV6-1 to TRBJ2-5; no definite D call. Germline loops: CDR1 MNHNS, CDR2 SASEGT. The V end lost 6 bases, the J end lost 6 bases, and 8 bases lay between the germline ends. The CDR3 runs to 11 residues. The CDR3 nucleotides read TGTGCCAGCAGCGTAGGGCAGACCCAGTACTTC. It encodes CASSVGQTQYF.

This chain uses TRBV5-6 with TRBJ2-1; 10 bases align to TRBD1. CDR1 and CDR2 from the germline V gene are SGHDT and YYEEEE. The CDR3 has 18 amino acids. The trim removed 1 base at V and 2 bases at J, leaving 9 bases unmatched. DNA for the CDR3: TGTGCCAGCAGCTTGTCTTTAGGGGACAGGGGCACCTACAATGAGCAGTTCTTC. This translates into CASSLSLGDRGTYNEQFF.

The chain recombines TRBV6-4 with TRBJ2-2, with unresolved D. This CDR3 region has 14 residues. The germline V and J ends were trimmed by 3 bases and 0 bases, with 5 bases remaining between them. Germline-derived CDR1 and CDR2 are MRHNA and SNTAGT. The CDR3 nucleotides read TGTGCCAGCAGTGATTATCCGAACACCGGGGAGCTGTTTTTT. It encodes CASSDYPNTGELFF.

The CDR3 loop is CASSVDPGGERGYTF. CDR3 in DNA: TGTGCCAGCAGCGTAGATCCAGGGGGCGAACGTGGCTACACCTTC. This chain connects TRBV9 to TRBJ1-2, with 8 bases fitting TRBD1. The J segment lost 7 bases and the V segment lost 0 bases, leaving 8 bases of the junction unmatched. CDR1 and CDR2 (germline): SGDLS, YYNGEE. CDR3 length equals 15 residues.

The V call is TRBV18, the J call TRBJ2-5; D ambiguous. Germline CDR1 reads KGHSH; CDR2 reads LQKENI. Trimming took 3 bases from V and 1 from J, leaving 9 bases between them. The CDR3 extends over 14 amino acids. The CDR3 region has the DNA TGTGCCAGCTCACCGGTCACGATCCAAGAGACCCAGTACTTC. It specifies CASSPVTIQETQYF.

V gene TRBV19 combines with J gene TRBJ1-1; 7 nucleotides align to TRBD1. The CDR3 totals 16 residues. V dropped 5 bases and J dropped 0; count of bases not matched to a gene: 9. Germline V gene sequence: CDR1 LNHDA, CDR2 SQIVND (reference sequence). CDR3 nucleotide sequence: TGTGCCAGTAGTGGTAGAGGGGGCCGCATGAACACTGAAGCTTTCTTT. Translated: CASSGRGGRMNTEAFF.